This T cell receptor (beta chain) was retrieved from a study of T cells after posttransplantation cyclophosphamide. Controls had myeloablative marrow grafts with methotrexate and calcineurin inhibitor, sampled at 1 year. The data were produced by immunoSEQ multiplex PCR, yet TCRdb's version contains in-frame clones alone and is incomplete. Of 17,000 or so clones listed, around 84% are singletons. The ends lost 3 bases at V and 5 bases at J; junction bases unmatched: 6. This CDR3 comprises 14 residues. Germline V gives CDR1 SGDLS, CDR2 YYNGEE. This sequence originates from a female patient between 18 and 35 years old who received an allogeneic stem cell transplant from an unrelated donor, was CMV-positive, and had acute and chronic GVHD. Some of the T cells may derive from the graft donor. Sequencing used PBMCs, obtained after allogeneic stem cell transplant with calcineurin inhibitor and methotrexate. This chain joins TRBV9 and TRBJ1-2; 8 nucleotides align to TRBD1. This CDR3 is CASSEGQGTYGYTF. The CDR3 coding sequence is TGTGCCAGCAGCGAAGGACAGGGTACTTATGGCTACACCTTC.